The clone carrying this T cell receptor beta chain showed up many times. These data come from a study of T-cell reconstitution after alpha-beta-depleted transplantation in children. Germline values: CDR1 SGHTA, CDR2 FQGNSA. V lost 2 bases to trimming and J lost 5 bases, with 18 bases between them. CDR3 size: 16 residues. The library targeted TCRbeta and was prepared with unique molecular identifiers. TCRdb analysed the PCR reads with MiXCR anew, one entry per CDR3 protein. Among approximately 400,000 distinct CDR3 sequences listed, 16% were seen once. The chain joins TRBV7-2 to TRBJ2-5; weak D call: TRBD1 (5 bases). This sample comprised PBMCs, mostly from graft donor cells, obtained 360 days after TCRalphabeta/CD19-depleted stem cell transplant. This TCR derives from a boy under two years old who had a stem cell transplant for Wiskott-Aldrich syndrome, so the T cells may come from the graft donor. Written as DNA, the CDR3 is TGTGCCAGCAGCTTAAAGACCTCCAGGGTTAGGGAGACCCAGTACTTC. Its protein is CASSLKTSRVRETQYF. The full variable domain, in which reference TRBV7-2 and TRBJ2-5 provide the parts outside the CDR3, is GAGVSQSPSNKVTEKGKDVELRCDPISGHTALYWYRQSLGQGLEFLIYFQGNSAPDKSGLPSDRFSAERTGGSVSTLTIQRTQQEDSAVYLCASSLKTSRVRETQYFGPGTRLLVL.